The source of this T cell receptor (beta chain) is a study of cytomegalovirus exposure and HLA in healthy donors. Study as a whole: The same platform used for the 500 to 850 first-cohort repertoires was also used for the 120 or so validation repertoires, as a later analysis reported. Study conclusions and caveats: It was reported that the classifier diagnosed cytomegalovirus status with high specificity and sensitivity in both the original and validation cohorts. Some TCR beta chains (more than 150 of them) were listed as cytomegalovirus-associated.

TCRdb keeps only in-frame clones here, not all; method: immunoSEQ multiplex PCR. The sample includes roughly 120,000 clones, about nine tenths seen only once; the top ten take more than 2%. In the case of this clone: Its antigen remains unknown.

This CDR3 spans 11 amino acids. Germline V gene data show CDR1 as DFQATT and CDR2 as SNEGSKA (reference sequence). This chain uses TRBV20-1 with TRBJ2-1; D not certain. The receptor's source is a woman younger than 35 in good health and CMV-seronegative. Sequenced material: PBMCs. Written as DNA, the CDR3 is TGCAGCCCTACCAATAACAATGAGCAGTTCTTC. The encoded protein is CSPTNNNEQFF.